This TCR beta chain derives from a study of cytomegalovirus exposure and HLA in healthy donors. Looking at the study overall: Unique TCR beta sequences numbering approximately 120 million came from 150 million to 200 million T cells in an earlier analysis.

Details on this clone: What it recognizes is unknown.

Donors sampled were nominally healthy, though unrecorded immune exposures were likely. The PCR was carried out with 60 Vbeta primers and 13 Jbeta primers. Using immunoSEQ multiplex PCR, the repertoire was profiled, and TCRdb retains in-frame clones only, with some absent. The sample consists of about 130,000 clones, 75% of them appearing once. Study-level points and caveats: A later analysis showed HLA-associated TCR beta chains outstripping equally common others in clonal expansion. Later, an analysis found that common viral pathogens appeared to be linked with several of the most significant clusters.

The CDR3 sequence is 16 residues long. Per the germline V gene, CDR1 is SGDLS and CDR2 is YYNGEE. J was trimmed by 5 bases and V by 5 bases; bases with no gene match: 12. This receptor was obtained from a woman aged 50 to 65 in good health and CMV-seronegative. Sequencing was performed on PBMCs. The V and J genes are TRBV9 and TRBJ2-5, with 10 positions matching TRBD2. For the CDR3, the DNA is TGTGCCAGCAGTGACTCCGGGACTAGCGTCGGGGAGACCCAGTACTTC. Translating it yields CASSDSGTSVGETQYF.